These 14 T cell receptor beta chains came from one sample sequenced in a study of blood T cell repertoires in COVID-19 (dated by TCRdb to between 2020 and 2021). Library preparation used the immunoSEQ multiplex PCR assay. In TCRdb, the immuneACCESS table is reduced to in-frame sequences with V and J assigned. These tables do not hold every clone; where another copy was compared, an unresolved V gene accounts for under half, and the others remain unexplained. Present in this sample are around 250,000 clones, 85% of which were seen just once. More than 6.5% of the sample belongs to the ten largest clones. The material sequenced was PBMCs or T cells enriched from blood (not recorded which). Receptors originate from a woman aged 50 to 60 who had been exposed to COVID-19.

The V call is TRBV10-3, the J call TRBJ1-2, with no clear D. Germline CDR1 reads ENHRY; CDR2 reads SYGVKD. V lost 4 bases and J 3 bases, leaving 12 bases between the germline ends. The CDR3 contains 14 residues. CDR3 loop: CAISGGREDYGYTF. The CDR3 DNA follows: TGTGCCATCAGTGGAGGGAGGGAGGACTATGGCTACACCTTC.

This chain links TRBV15 with TRBJ2-1; D might be TRBD1 (6 bases). V was trimmed by 4 bases and J by 5 bases, leaving 12 bases between them. This CDR3 is built from 14 residues. Germline CDR1 LNHNV, CDR2 YYDKDF (reference sequence). The CDR3 region has the DNA TGTGCCACCAGCAAACAAAACAGGGACAATGAGCAGTTCTTC. Protein: CATSKQNRDNEQFF. Variable domain in full (rest from reference TRBV15 and TRBJ2-1): DAMVIQNPRYQVTQFGKPVTLSCSQTLNHNVMYWYQQKSSQAPKLLFHYYDKDFNNEADTPDNFQSRRPNTSFCFLDIRSPGLGDTAMYLCATSKQNRDNEQFFGPGTRLTVL.

V usage is TRBV9 and J usage is TRBJ1-3; possibly TRBD1 for D (5 bases). The CDR3 totals 16 residues. Germline assignment: CDR1 SGDLS and CDR2 YYNGEE. Trimming removed 2 bases from V and 1 base from J, with 13 bases in between. The CDR3, as DNA: TGTGCCAGCAGCGTGGCAGGGATTTTTTCTGGAAACACCATATATTTT. Its translation: CASSVAGIFSGNTIYF.

V usage is TRBV4-3 and J usage is TRBJ1-5, with D possibly matching TRBD1 (6 bases). The V gene's germline CDR1 is LGHNA and CDR2 YSLEER. With 0 bases removed from V and 3 bases from J, the gap between germline ends came to 12 bases. CDR3 length: 16 amino acids. Here the CDR3 reads CASSQEIQGNNQPQHF. The CDR3, as DNA: TGCGCCAGCAGCCAAGAGATACAGGGAAACAATCAGCCCCAGCATTTT.

The rearrangement joins TRBV7-8 to TRBJ1-3, with unresolved D. Germline assignment: CDR1 SGHVS and CDR2 FQNEAQ. The V gene lost 5 bases and the J gene lost 0 bases, with 8 bases spanning the gap. This CDR3 comprises 14 residues. In DNA form, the CDR3 reads TGTGCCAGCAGCGTTAAACTCTCTGGAAACACCATATATTTT. It codes for CASSVKLSGNTIYF. The full variable domain, completed using reference TRBV7-8 and TRBJ1-3, is GAGVSQSPRYKVAKRGQDVALRCDPISGHVSLFWYQQALGQGPEFLTYFQNEAQLDKSGLPSDRFFAERPEGSVSTLKIQRTQQEDSAVYLCASSVKLSGNTIYFGEGSWLTVV.

Turning to this clone: Without the conserved terminal phenylalanine or tryptophan, this CDR3 likely stems from a read error. It is unclear where the CDR3 begins or ends on the DNA, so no DNA is shown, and the CDR3 is as TCRdb lists it. The chain recombines TRBV28 with TRBJ1-1; TRBD1 is taken as the D call from the table, unchecked against the DNA. The CDR3 has 12 residues if both end residues are counted. Germline CDR1 reads MDHEN; CDR2 reads SYDVKM. The CDR3 spells CASSTGQRLTSH.

This chain uses TRBV25-1 with TRBJ1-1; D is perhaps TRBD1 (5 bases). CDR1 MGHDK and CDR2 SYGVNS come from the germline V gene. This CDR3 has 16 amino acids. Between the trimmed V and J ends, which lost 2 bases and 1 base, there was a span of 14 bases. The CDR3 DNA reads TGTGCCAGCAGTGAAACCATCGGGGGAAGGAACACTGAAGCTTTCTTT. Translating it yields CASSETIGGRNTEAFF.

V is TRBV21-1 and J is TRBJ1-1. TRBV21-1 corresponds to a pseudogene. The CDR3 contains 15 residues. CDR3 in amino acids: CASSGRAAANTEAFF. CDR3 nucleotides: TGTGCCAGCAGTGGGCGGGCAGCCGCGAACACTGAAGCTTTCTTT.

CDR3 DNA sequence: TGTGCCAGCAGCGTCGGGACAGGGTACTACGAGCAGTACTTC. Protein: CASSVGTGYYEQYF. The chain links TRBV9 to TRBJ2-7; 9 bases match TRBD1. The germline V gene encodes CDR1 SGDLS and CDR2 YYNGEE. CDR3 length: 14 residues. J lost 3 bases, V lost 2 bases, and 3 bases had no gene match. Filled out from reference TRBV9 and TRBJ2-7, the complete variable domain reads DSGVTQTPKHLITATGQRVTLRCSPRSGDLSVYWYQQSLDQGLQFLIQYYNGEERAKGNILERFSAQQFPDLHSELNLSSLELGDSALYFCASSVGTGYYEQYFGPGTRLTVT.

The chain links TRBV28 to TRBJ1-4; D gene unclear. The V gene's germline CDR1 is MDHEN and CDR2 SYDVKM. V was clipped by 1 base and J by 8 bases, with 11 bases between them. CDR3 length: 14 amino acids. The CDR3 sequence: CASSLYPRHEKLFF. The CDR3 DNA reads TGTGCCAGCAGTTTATATCCCAGACACGAAAAACTGTTTTTT.

This clone has a single count. The chain combines TRBV7-2 with TRBJ1-6; D gene unclear. CDR3 size: 15 residues. The V gene lost 1 base and the J gene lost 8 bases, with 12 bases spanning the gap. Germline-derived CDR1 and CDR2 are SGHTA and FQGNSA. The CDR3 spells CASSLDFHGDSPLHF. The CDR3 DNA reads TGTGCCAGCAGCTTAGACTTTCACGGGGATTCACCCCTCCACTTT.

The chain links TRBV12-5 to TRBJ2-2; perhaps TRBD1 as D (5 bases). Trimming shortened V by 1 base and J by 0 bases, and 18 bases separated the two germline ends. This CDR3 comprises 19 residues. From germline, CDR1 is LGHNT and CDR2 FRNRAP. The CDR3 protein is CASGLDPQGLAANTGELFF. The DNA of the CDR3 is TGTGCTAGTGGTTTGGACCCGCAGGGTCTCGCCGCGAACACCGGGGAGCTGTTTTTT.

This clone has a single count. V gene TRBV12-5 combines with J gene TRBJ2-3, with D maybe TRBD1 (5 bases). The CDR3 has 15 residues. Germline CDR1 LGHNT, CDR2 FRNRAP. V lost 1 base to trimming and J lost 4 bases, with 12 bases between them. The CDR3 here is CASGLDQGRADTQYF. As DNA, the CDR3 is TGTGCTAGTGGTTTGGATCAGGGTCGTGCAGATACGCAGTATTTT.

The gene calls are TRBV5-1 and TRBJ1-1, with unresolved D. This CDR3 comprises 15 residues. V was trimmed by 2 bases and J by 1 base, leaving 12 bases between them. From germline, CDR1 is SGHRS and CDR2 YFSETQ. CDR3 protein: CASSFNVQSNTEAFF. The CDR3 DNA sequence: TGCGCCAGCAGCTTTAACGTACAGTCGAACACTGAAGCTTTCTTT.